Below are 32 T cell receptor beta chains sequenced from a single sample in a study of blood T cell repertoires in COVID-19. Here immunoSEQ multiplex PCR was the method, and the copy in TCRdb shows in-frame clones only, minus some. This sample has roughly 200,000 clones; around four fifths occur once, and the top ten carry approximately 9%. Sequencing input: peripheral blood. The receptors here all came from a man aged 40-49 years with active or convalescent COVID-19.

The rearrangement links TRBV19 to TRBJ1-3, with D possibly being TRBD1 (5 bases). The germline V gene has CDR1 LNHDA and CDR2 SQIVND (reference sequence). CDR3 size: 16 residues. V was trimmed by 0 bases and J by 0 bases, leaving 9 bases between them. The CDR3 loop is CASSIEHRSSGNTIYF. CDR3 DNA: TGTGCCAGTAGTATAGAGCACAGGAGCTCTGGAAACACCATATATTTT.

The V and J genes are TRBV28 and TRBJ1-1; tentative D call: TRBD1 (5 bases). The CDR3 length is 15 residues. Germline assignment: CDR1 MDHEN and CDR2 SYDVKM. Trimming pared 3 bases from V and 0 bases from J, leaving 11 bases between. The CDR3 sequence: CASSFRAHLNTEAFF. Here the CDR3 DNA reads TGTGCCAGCAGTTTCAGGGCGCACTTGAACACTGAAGCTTTCTTT.

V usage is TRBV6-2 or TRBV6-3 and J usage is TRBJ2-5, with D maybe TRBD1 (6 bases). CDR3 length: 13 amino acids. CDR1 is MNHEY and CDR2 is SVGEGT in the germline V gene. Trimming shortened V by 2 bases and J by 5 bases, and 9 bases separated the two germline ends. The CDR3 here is CASSYTGPETQYF. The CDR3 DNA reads TGTGCCAGCAGTTACACAGGGCCGGAGACCCAGTACTTC.

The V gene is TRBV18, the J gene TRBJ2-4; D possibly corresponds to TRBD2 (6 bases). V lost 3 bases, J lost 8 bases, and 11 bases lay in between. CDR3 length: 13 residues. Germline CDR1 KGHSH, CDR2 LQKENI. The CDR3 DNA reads TGTGCCAGCTCACCTAGTTCGGGGGACATTCAGTACTTC. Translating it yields CASSPSSGDIQYF.

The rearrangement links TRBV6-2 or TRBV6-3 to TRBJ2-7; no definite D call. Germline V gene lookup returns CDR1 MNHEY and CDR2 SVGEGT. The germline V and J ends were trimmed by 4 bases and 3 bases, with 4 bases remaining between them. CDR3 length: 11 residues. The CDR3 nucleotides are TGTGCCAGCAGTTTCAACTACGAGCAGTACTTC. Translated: CASSFNYEQYF.

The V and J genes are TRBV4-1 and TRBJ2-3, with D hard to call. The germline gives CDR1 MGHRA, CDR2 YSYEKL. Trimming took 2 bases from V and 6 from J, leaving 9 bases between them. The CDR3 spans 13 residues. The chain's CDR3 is CASSQIDPDTQYF. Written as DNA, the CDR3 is TGCGCCAGCAGCCAAATAGATCCGGATACGCAGTATTTT.

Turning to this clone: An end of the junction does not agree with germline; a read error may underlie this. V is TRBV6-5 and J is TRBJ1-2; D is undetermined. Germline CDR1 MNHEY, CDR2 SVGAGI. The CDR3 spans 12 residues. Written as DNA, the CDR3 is TGTGCCAGCAGGAGCGGAGACTATGGCTACACCTTT. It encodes CASRSGDYGYTF.

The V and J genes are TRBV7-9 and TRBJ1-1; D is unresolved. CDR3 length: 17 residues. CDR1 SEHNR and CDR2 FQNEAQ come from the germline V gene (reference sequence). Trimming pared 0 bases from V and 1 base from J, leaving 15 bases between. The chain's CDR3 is CASSLAGRPLGNTEAFF. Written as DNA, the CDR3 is TGTGCCAGCAGCTTAGCGGGGAGGCCTTTGGGGAACACTGAAGCTTTCTTT.

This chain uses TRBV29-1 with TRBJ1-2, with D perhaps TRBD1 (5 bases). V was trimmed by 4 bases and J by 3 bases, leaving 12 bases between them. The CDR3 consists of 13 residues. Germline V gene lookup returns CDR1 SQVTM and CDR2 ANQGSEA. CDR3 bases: TGCAGCGTTGGTTCAGGGTCTGACTATGGCTACACCTTC. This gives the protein CSVGSGSDYGYTF. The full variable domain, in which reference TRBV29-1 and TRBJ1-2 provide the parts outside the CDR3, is SAVISQKPSRDICQRGTSLTIQCQVDSQVTMMFWYRQQPGQSLTLIATANQGSEATYESGFVIDKFPISRPNLTFSTLTVSNMSPEDSSIYLCSVGSGSDYGYTFGSGTRLTVV.

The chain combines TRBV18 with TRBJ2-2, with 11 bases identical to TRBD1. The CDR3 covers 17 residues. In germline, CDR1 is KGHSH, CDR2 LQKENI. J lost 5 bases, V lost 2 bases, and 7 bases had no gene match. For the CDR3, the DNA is TGTGCCAGCTCACCAGGGGACAGGGGGATCTGGACCGGGGAGCTGTTTTTT. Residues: CASSPGDRGIWTGELFF.

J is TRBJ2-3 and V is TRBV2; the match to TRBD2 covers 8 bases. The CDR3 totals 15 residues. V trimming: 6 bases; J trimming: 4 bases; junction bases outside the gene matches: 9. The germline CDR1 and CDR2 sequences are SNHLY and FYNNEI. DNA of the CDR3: TGTGCCAGCAGCCTCGGGGGGGGCGAGGCAGATACGCAGTATTTT. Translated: CASSLGGGEADTQYF.

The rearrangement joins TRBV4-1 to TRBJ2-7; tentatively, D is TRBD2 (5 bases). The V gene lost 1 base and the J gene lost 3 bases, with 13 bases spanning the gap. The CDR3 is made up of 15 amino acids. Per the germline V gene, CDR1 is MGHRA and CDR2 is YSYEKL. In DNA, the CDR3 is TGCGCCAGCAGCCAAGGGTCAGCAGACTACTACGAGCAGTACTTC. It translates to CASSQGSADYYEQYF.

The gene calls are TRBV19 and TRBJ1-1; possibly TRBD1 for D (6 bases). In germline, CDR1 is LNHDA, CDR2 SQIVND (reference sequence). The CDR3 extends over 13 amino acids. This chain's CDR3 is CATGPTGNTEAFF. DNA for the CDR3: TGTGCTACAGGCCCGACAGGGAACACTGAAGCTTTCTTT.

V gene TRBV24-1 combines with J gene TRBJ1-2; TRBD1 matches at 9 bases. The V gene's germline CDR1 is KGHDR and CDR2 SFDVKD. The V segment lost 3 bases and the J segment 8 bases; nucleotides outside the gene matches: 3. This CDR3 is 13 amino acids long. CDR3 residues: CATSDRTGAGYTF. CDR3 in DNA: TGTGCCACCAGTGATAGGACAGGGGCCGGCTACACCTTC.

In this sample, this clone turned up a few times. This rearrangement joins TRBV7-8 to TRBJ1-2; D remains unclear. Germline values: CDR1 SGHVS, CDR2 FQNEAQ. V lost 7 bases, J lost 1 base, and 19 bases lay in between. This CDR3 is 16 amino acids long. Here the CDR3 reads CASTPTGPRDNYGYTF. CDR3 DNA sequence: TGTGCCAGCACTCCAACCGGGCCACGGGATAACTATGGCTACACCTTC.

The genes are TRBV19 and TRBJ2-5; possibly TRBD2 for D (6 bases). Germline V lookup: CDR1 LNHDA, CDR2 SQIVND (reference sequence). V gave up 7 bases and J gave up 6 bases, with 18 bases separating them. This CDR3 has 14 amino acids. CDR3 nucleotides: TGTGCCAGTAAGGTTAGTCCTAGCGTGAAGACCCAGTACTTC. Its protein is CASKVSPSVKTQYF.

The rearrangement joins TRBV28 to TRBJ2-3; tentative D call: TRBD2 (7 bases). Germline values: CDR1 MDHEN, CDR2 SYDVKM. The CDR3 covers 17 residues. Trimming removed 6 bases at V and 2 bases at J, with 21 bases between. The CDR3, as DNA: TGTGCCAGCAGCTCGACAGCAAGGGGGGGAAACACAGATACGCAGTATTTT. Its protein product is CASSSTARGGNTDTQYF.

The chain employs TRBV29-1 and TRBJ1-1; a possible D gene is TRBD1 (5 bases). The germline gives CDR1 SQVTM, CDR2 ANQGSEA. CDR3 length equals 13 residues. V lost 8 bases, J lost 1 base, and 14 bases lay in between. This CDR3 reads CSYKGDRNTEAFF. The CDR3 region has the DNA TGCAGCTATAAAGGGGATAGGAACACTGAAGCTTTCTTT.

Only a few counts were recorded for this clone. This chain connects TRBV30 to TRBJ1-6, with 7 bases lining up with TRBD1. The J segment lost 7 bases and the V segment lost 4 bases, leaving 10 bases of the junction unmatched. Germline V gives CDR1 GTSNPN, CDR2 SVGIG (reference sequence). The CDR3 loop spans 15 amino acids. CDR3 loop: CAWTWGQGGNSPLHF. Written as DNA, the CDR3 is TGTGCCTGGACCTGGGGGCAGGGGGGAAATTCACCCCTCCACTTT.

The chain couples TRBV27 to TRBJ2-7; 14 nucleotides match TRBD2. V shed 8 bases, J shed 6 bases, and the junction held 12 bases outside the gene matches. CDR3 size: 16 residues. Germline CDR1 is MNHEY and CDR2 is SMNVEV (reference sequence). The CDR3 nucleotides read TGTGCCAGCCTGAAAGAGGGACTAGCGGGAGCCACCGAGCAGTACTTC. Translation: CASLKEGLAGATEQYF.

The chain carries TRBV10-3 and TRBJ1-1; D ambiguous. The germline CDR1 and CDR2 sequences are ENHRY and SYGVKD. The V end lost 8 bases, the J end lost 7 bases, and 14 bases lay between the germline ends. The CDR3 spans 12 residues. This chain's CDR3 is CAIGAVKGEAFF. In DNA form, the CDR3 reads TGTGCCATCGGAGCGGTAAAAGGTGAAGCTTTCTTT.

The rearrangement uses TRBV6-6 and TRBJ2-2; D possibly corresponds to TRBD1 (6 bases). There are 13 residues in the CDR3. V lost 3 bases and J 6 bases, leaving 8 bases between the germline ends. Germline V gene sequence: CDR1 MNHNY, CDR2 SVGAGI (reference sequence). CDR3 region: CASSYTGPGELFF. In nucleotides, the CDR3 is TGTGCCAGCAGTTATACAGGGCCCGGGGAGCTGTTTTTT.

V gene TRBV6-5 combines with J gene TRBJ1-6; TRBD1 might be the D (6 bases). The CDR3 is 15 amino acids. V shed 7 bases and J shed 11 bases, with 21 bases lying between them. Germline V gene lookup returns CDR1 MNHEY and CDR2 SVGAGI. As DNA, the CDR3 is TGTGCCAGCACCCCGAACACAGGGTTTTTGACACCCCTCCACTTT. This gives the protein CASTPNTGFLTPLHF.

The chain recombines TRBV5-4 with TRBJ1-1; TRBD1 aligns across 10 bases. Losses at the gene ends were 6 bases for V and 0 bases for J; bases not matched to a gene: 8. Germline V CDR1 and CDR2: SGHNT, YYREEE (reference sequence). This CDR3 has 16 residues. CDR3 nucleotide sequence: TGTGCCAGCATCGCATCGACAGGGGGCATGAACACTGAAGCTTTCTTT. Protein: CASIASTGGMNTEAFF.

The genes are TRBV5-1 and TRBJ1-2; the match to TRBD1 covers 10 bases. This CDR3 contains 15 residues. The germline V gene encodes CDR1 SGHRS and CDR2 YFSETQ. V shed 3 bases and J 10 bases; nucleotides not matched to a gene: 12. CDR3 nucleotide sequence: TGCGCCAGCAGCTCGGGGACAGGGGAGGCTATAGTCTACACCTTC. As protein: CASSSGTGEAIVYTF.

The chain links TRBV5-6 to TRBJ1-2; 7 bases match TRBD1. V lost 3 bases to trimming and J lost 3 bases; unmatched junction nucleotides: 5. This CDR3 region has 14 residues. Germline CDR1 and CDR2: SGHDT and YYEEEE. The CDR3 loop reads CASSWTGTDYGYTF. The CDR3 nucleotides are TGTGCCAGCAGCTGGACGGGGACAGACTATGGCTACACCTTC.

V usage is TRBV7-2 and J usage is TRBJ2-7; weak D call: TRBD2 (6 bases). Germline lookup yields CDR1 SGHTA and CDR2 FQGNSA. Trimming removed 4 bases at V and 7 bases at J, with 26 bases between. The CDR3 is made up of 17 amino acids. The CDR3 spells CASSSIGAGSRDWEQYF. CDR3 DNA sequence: TGTGCCAGCAGCTCAATAGGGGCGGGCAGTCGGGACTGGGAGCAGTACTTC. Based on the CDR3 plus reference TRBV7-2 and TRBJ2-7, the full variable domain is GAGVSQSPSNKVTEKGKDVELRCDPISGHTALYWYRQSLGQGLEFLIYFQGNSAPDKSGLPSDRFSAERTGGSVSTLTIQRTQQEDSAVYLCASSSIGAGSRDWEQYFGPGTRLTVT.

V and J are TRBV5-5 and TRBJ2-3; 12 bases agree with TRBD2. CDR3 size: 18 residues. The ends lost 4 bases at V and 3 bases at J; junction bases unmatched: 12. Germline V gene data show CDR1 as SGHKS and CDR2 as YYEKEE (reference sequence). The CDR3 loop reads CASSPGTSGWGGTDTQYF. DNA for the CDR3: TGTGCCAGCAGCCCCGGGACTAGCGGGTGGGGCGGAACAGATACGCAGTATTTT.

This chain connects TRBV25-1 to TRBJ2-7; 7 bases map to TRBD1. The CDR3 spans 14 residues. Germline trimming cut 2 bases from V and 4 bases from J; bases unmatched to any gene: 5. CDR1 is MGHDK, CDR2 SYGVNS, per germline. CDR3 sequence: CASSETGVFYEQYF. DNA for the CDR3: TGTGCCAGCAGTGAAACAGGGGTTTTTTACGAGCAGTACTTC.

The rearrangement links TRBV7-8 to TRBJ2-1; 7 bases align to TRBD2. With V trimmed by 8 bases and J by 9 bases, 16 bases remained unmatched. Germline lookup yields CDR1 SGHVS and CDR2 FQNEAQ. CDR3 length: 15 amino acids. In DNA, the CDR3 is TGTGCCAGCGGAGGCCAGGCCGGGGGGTCTTCTGAGCAGTTCTTC. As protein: CASGGQAGGSSEQFF.

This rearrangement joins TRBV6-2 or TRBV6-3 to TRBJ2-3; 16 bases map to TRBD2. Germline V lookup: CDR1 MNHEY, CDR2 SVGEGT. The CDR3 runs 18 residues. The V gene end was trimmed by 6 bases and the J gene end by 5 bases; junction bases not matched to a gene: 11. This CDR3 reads CASSPDPGLAGGEDTQYF. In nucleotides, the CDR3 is TGTGCCAGCAGCCCCGACCCGGGACTAGCGGGAGGGGAAGATACGCAGTATTTT.

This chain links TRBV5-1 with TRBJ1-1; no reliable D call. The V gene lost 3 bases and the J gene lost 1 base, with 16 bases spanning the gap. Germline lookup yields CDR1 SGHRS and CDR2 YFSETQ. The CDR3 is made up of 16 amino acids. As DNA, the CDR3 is TGCGCCAGCAGCTGGTCCTTAACACGATCGAACACTGAAGCTTTCTTT. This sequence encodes CASSWSLTRSNTEAFF.